This T cell receptor beta chain is drawn from a study of cytomegalovirus exposure and HLA in healthy donors. Primers included in the PCR were 60 Vbeta and 13 Jbeta primers. Method: immunoSEQ multiplex PCR; TCRdb's copy keeps in-frame clones and lacks some. This table lists 55,000 to 65,000 clones. The CDR3 is made up of 14 amino acids. V trimming: 9 bases; J trimming: 0 bases; junction bases outside the gene matches: 6. From germline, CDR1 is MRHNA and CDR2 SNTAGT. Whole-study findings and limits: Beyond CMV serostatus, there was no information to go on about immune exposure. In a later analysis, specific HLA alleles were associated with more than 15,000 TCR beta sequences at a 0.05 false discovery rate. In a later analysis, CMV-associated beta chains were mostly HLA-associated, it appeared.

A note on this clone: Its cognate antigen is unknown.

In nominal health when sampled, donors likely had unrecorded immune exposures nonetheless. The chain links TRBV6-4 to TRBJ2-7; TRBD2 matches at 9 bases. The sequencing input was PBMCs. The clonotype was recovered from a woman in her late teens or twenties in good health and CMV-seronegative. The CDR3 sequence: CARGVLAGSYEQYF. CDR3 nucleotides: TGTGCCAGAGGGGTACTAGCGGGCTCCTACGAGCAGTACTTC.